The clone carrying this T cell receptor (beta chain) was picked up one time. Sequencing was performed with immunoSEQ multiplex PCR; in TCRdb, only in-frame clones are kept and a portion is missing. The table shows tens of thousands of clones, with around 94% occurring only once. The data were taken from a study of T cell changes during pregnancy in multiple sclerosis. The J segment lost 2 bases and the V segment lost 2 bases, leaving 4 bases of the junction unmatched. The V gene's germline CDR1 is MNHNY and CDR2 SVGAGI (reference sequence). The CDR3 is made up of 15 amino acids. The sequences come from peripheral blood, collected in the third trimester of pregnancy. The rearrangement uses TRBV6-6 and TRBJ1-2; 8 bases align to TRBD1. The sequence was obtained from a female donor in good health, enrolled as a control in a pregnancy study. The CDR3 region has the DNA TGTGCCAGCAGTTACCCAACAGGGGGGAACTATGGCTACACCTTC. It encodes CASSYPTGGNYGYTF.